The entry that follows covers one T cell receptor (beta chain) sequence. This CDR3 is 12 amino acids long. Germline lookup yields CDR1 SQVTM and CDR2 ANQGSEA. V was clipped by 3 bases and J by 6 bases, with 11 bases between them. This entry belongs to a study of OX40 agonist ivuxolimab in advanced cancers. The wider study: People in dose escalation had one of these cancers: hepatocellular carcinoma, melanoma, renal cell or head and neck cancer.

Assay used: immunoSEQ multiplex PCR; TCRdb lists only in-frame clones, some missing. The sample contains 50,000 to 70,000 clones, 88% of which appear only once. The material was CD4+ or CD8+ T cells sorted from blood, obtained in a trial of the OX40 agonist ivuxolimab. The chain combines TRBV29-1 with TRBJ1-1; TRBD1 might be the D (5 bases). The sequence was collected from an adult with an advanced solid tumor such as melanoma, head and neck, liver or kidney cancer. CDR3 in DNA: TGCAGCGTTGATCAGGGTTTGCCTGAAGCTTTCTTT. As protein: CSVDQGLPEAFF.